The entry below describes one T cell receptor beta chain. Antigen specificity is unknown. The record originates from a study of shared clonotypes between healthy human individuals. Study-wide findings and caveats: Richness estimates generally favored naive over memory subsets.

Genomic DNA of each subset was evenly split across several immunoSEQ plates. The method was immunoSEQ multiplex PCR; TCRdb's version includes in-frame clones alone and lacks a portion of them. This sample carries some 1.4 million clones, roughly 96% of them seen once, and the ten largest clones take approximately 1.1%. Participating donors were healthy, HIV-negative adults free of recent acute infections or vaccinations. Caucasian adults residing in Nashville, Tennessee made up all the donors. CDR3 size: 13 residues. Trimming removed 7 bases at V and 1 base at J, with 10 bases between. Germline V gives CDR1 MDHEN, CDR2 SYDVKM.

This clonotype was sampled from a man aged 30 to 45 in good health. The source material was naive CD4+ T cells sorted from blood. This sample's subset: CD45RA+ positively selected. This chain links TRBV28 with TRBJ1-1, with D possibly being TRBD1 (5 bases). CDR3 in DNA: TGTGCCAGCATAGGGGCAGGGAACACTGAAGCTTTCTTT. Amino acid sequence: CASIGAGNTEAFF.